This is a list of T cell receptor beta chains from one sample in a study of radiation and T cells in renal cell carcinoma. Sequencing was performed with immunoSEQ multiplex PCR; in TCRdb, only in-frame clones are kept and a portion is missing. In the table there are roughly 130,000 clones, roughly 91% of which are singletons. The starting material was blood, obtained from a patient whose treatment included radiotherapy and nephrectomy. These receptors all come from a woman aged 65 to 85 with renal cell carcinoma. CDR3s include the opening cysteine and the closing phenylalanine or tryptophan. The D gene is left open where the match is weak.

j_call	v_call	d_call	cdr3_aa	cdr3_nt
TRBJ2-7	TRBV10-1	TRBD2	CASTLTSGADEQYF	TGCGCCAGCACCCTGACTAGCGGGGCGGACGAGCAGTACTTC
TRBJ1-1	TRBV5-5	-	CASSSFGRMNTEAFF	TGTGCCAGCAGCTCCTTCGGACGGATGAACACTGAAGCTTTCTTT
TRBJ2-2	TRBV14	-	CASSLIGGHTGELFF	TGTGCCAGCAGCCTTATTGGAGGACACACCGGGGAGCTGTTTTTT
TRBJ1-5	TRBV7-9	TRBD1	CASSLRAGGEEPQHF	TGTGCCAGCAGCCTGAGGGCAGGGGGCGAGGAGCCCCAGCATTTT
TRBJ2-5	TRBV18	-	CASSPGRVREETQYF	TGTGCCAGCTCACCGGGCCGGGTTAGGGAAGAGACCCAGTACTTC
TRBJ2-1	TRBV5-4	TRBD2	CASSLGLAGGLYNEQFF	TGTGCCAGCAGCTTGGGACTAGCGGGGGGGCTCTACAATGAGCAGTTCTTC
TRBJ2-1	TRBV10-3	-	CAIRGTKESNEQFF	TGTGCCATCAGAGGAACGAAGGAGTCGAATGAGCAGTTCTTC
TRBJ1-5	TRBV21-1	-	CASGAANQPQHF	TGTGCCAGCGGAGCGGCAAATCAGCCCCAGCATTTT
TRBJ1-4	TRBV6-1	-	CASSRDVAPNEELFF	TGTGCCAGCAGTCGGGACGTCGCCCCAAATGAAGAACTGTTTTTT
TRBJ2-7	TRBV7-2	-	CASSLDLRAYEQYF	TGTGCCAGCAGCTTGGACCTCAGGGCCTACGAGCAGTACTTC
TRBJ2-5	TRBV7-7	-	CASSLANQETQYF	TGTGCTAGCAGCTTAGCGAACCAAGAGACCCAGTACTTC
TRBJ2-1	TRBV11-2	-	CASSPRPVPSEQFF	TGTGCCAGCAGCCCACGACCAGTCCCCAGTGAGCAGTTCTTC
TRBJ1-4	TRBV7-9	-	CASSSDRWDEKLFF	TGTGCCAGCAGTTCCGACAGGTGGGATGAAAAACTGTTTTTT